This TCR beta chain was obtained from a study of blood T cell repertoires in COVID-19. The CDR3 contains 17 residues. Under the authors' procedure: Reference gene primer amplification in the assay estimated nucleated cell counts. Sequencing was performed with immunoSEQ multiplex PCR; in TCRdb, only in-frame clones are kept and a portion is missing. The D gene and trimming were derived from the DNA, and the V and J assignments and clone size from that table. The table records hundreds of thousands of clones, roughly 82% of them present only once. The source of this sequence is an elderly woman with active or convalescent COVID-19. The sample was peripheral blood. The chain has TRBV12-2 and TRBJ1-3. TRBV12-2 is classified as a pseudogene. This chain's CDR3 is CASRLERGMNSGNTIYF. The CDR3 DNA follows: TGTGCAAGTCGCTTAGAGCGGGGCATGAACTCTGGAAACACCATATATTTT.